These 10 T cell receptor beta chains were all obtained from the same sample, sequenced in a study of T cell repertoires in cytomegalovirus infection. Their antigens remain unidentified. TCRdb ran MiXCR on the reads and lists one entry per CDR3 protein. The repertoire holds about 570,000 distinct CDR3 sequences, with under 45% as singletons. This specimen was cultured PBMCs, taken from culture after CMV antigen stimulation. The receptors here all came from a human donor in good health (CMV status not recorded). Some clones in this sample may be carry-over from other donors' samples.

The chain employs TRBV4-1 and TRBJ1-5; no reliable D call. Germline V gene lookup returns CDR1 MGHRA and CDR2 YSYEKL. The CDR3 totals 17 residues. The V and J ends lost 1 base and 1 base respectively, with 14 bases between them. The CDR3 loop reads CASSQGPSAGSNQPQHF. The CDR3 DNA follows: TGCGCCAGCAGCCAAGGCCCCTCGGCGGGAAGCAATCAGCCCCAGCATTTT.

V usage is TRBV12-3 or TRBV12-4 and J usage is TRBJ1-4; TRBD1 is a possible D gene (5 bases). The CDR3 extends over 16 amino acids. Trimming took off 2 bases at V and 4 bases at J, with 14 bases between the two ends. The CDR3 DNA follows: TGTGCCAGCAGTTTACACGGTGGGCAGGGTAATGAAAAACTGTTTTTT. Encoded protein: CASSLHGGQGNEKLFF.

This clonotype was counted ten times or more. CDR3 DNA: TGTGCCAGCAGCTTAGAGGCGGGGGGGCCAGAGACCCAGTACTTC. Encoded protein: CASSLEAGGPETQYF. This chain connects TRBV7-2 to TRBJ2-5; 9 bases agree with TRBD2. With V trimmed by 1 base and J by 4 bases, 4 bases remained unmatched. Germline assignment: CDR1 SGHTA and CDR2 FQGNSA. CDR3 length: 15 residues.

This clonotype was recorded at least ten times. The rearrangement uses TRBV7-2 and TRBJ1-6; D is unclear. Germline CDR1 is SGHTA and CDR2 is FQGNSA. Deletions cut 4 bases from V and 8 bases from J, with 15 bases between. This CDR3 is built from 15 residues. CDR3 loop: CASSSVGMRDSPLHF. The CDR3 coding sequence is TGTGCCAGCAGCTCCGTGGGGATGAGGGATTCACCCCTCCACTTT.

V gene TRBV4-3 combines with J gene TRBJ2-1; D unresolved. Between the trimmed V and J ends, which lost 1 base and 8 bases, there was a span of 12 bases. Germline V gene data show CDR1 as LGHNA and CDR2 as YSLEER. CDR3 size: 14 residues. CDR3 in amino acids: CASSQVGTFDEQFF. As DNA, the CDR3 is TGCGCCAGCAGCCAAGTAGGTACGTTTGATGAGCAGTTCTTC.

This chain joins TRBV27 and TRBJ2-1; 7 nucleotides line up with TRBD1. This CDR3 is built from 15 residues. CDR1 and CDR2 from the germline V gene are MNHEY and SMNVEV (reference sequence). V shed 3 bases, J shed 6 bases, and the junction held 8 bases outside the gene matches. DNA for the CDR3: TGTGCCAGCAGTTTCAGAACAGGGGCTTTCAATGAGCAGTTCTTC. Its protein is CASSFRTGAFNEQFF.

This clonotype was detected a few times. This chain uses TRBV6-1 with TRBJ2-5, with no clear D. The germline V and J ends were trimmed by 8 bases and 5 bases, with 15 bases remaining between them. CDR1 is MNHNS, CDR2 SASEGT, per germline. The CDR3 loop spans 13 amino acids. CDR3 sequence reads: CASFLFRGETQYF. CDR3 bases: TGTGCCAGCTTTCTGTTCCGTGGGGAGACCCAGTACTTC.

There are a few counts of this clonotype. The genes are TRBV7-2 and TRBJ2-2; D gene uncertain. The CDR3 totals 16 residues. V was clipped by 1 base and J by 7 bases, with 16 bases between them. Germline V gene lookup returns CDR1 SGHTA and CDR2 FQGNSA. CDR3: CASSLVRIGRGGELFF. The CDR3 DNA reads as TGTGCCAGCAGCTTAGTTCGGATCGGGCGTGGCGGGGAGCTGTTTTTT.

The V gene is TRBV7-2, the J gene TRBJ2-3; 7 bases map to TRBD2. The ends lost 4 bases at V and 2 bases at J; junction bases unmatched: 9. The CDR3 is made up of 16 amino acids. Germline CDR1 reads SGHTA; CDR2 reads FQGNSA. The CDR3 coding sequence is TGTGCCAGCAGCTCCGGACTAGGCCGGAACACAGATACGCAGTATTTT. This encodes CASSSGLGRNTDTQYF.

The sample holds a few counts of this clonotype. The chain carries TRBV19 and TRBJ1-5; 8 bases are a match to TRBD1. The CDR3 has 16 amino acids. Germline CDR1 LNHDA, CDR2 SQIVND (reference sequence). V lost 4 bases, J lost 3 bases, and 8 bases stayed unmatched. CDR3 amino acids: CASSSLPTGDNQPQHF. CDR3 nucleotide sequence: TGTGCCAGTAGTAGCCTCCCGACAGGGGACAATCAGCCCCAGCATTTT.